One and the same sample provided the 9 T cell receptor beta chains below, sequenced in a study of cytomegalovirus exposure and HLA in healthy donors. Use of 60 Vbeta and 13 Jbeta primers characterized the PCR. The table came from immunoSEQ multiplex PCR; TCRdb's copy has only in-frame clones and leaves some out. The sample consists of over 85,000 clones, roughly three quarters of them appearing once. Sequencing input: PBMCs. The origin of the receptors is a middle-aged man in good health and CMV-seronegative.

The V call is TRBV19, the J call TRBJ2-7; 12 bases map to TRBD2. Germline V gives CDR1 LNHDA, CDR2 SQIVND (reference sequence). This CDR3 comprises 17 residues. V was clipped by 4 bases and J by 2 bases; unmatched bases: 9. CDR3 sequence: CASSTSQLAGGPYEQYF. The CDR3 DNA reads TGTGCCAGTAGTACTAGCCAACTAGCGGGAGGCCCCTACGAGCAGTACTTC. The full variable domain, in which reference TRBV19 and TRBJ2-7 provide the parts outside the CDR3, is DGGITQSPKYLFRKEGQNVTLSCEQNLNHDAMYWYRQDPGQGLRLIYYSQIVNDFQKGDIAEGYSVSREKKESFPLTVTSAQKNPTAFYLCASSTSQLAGGPYEQYFGPGTRLTVT.

The chain recombines TRBV10-1 with TRBJ2-1; the D is unclear. This CDR3 contains 13 residues. Germline CDR1 WNHNN, CDR2 SYGVQD (reference sequence). V was clipped by 2 bases and J by 8 bases, with 10 bases between them. CDR3 sequence reads: CASSELGGYEQFF. Here the CDR3 DNA reads TGCGCCAGCAGTGAGCTTGGCGGCTATGAGCAGTTCTTC.

The chain has TRBV28 and TRBJ2-1; D unclear. Deletions cut 6 bases from V and 13 bases from J, with 16 bases between. Germline-derived CDR1 and CDR2 are MDHEN and SYDVKM. The CDR3 has 12 residues. Here the CDR3 reads CASRPDPRRQFF. Here the CDR3 DNA reads TGTGCCAGCAGGCCCGATCCGCGGCGTCAGTTCTTC.

The CDR3 nucleotides are TGTGCCAGCAGCTCACGCATGGTGCCACGAGAGCGTGGGGGGACTGAAGCTTTCTTT. It yields the protein CASSSRMVPRERGGTEAFF. The genes are TRBV7-8 and TRBJ1-1, with D maybe TRBD1 (5 bases). The V gene's germline CDR1 is SGHVS and CDR2 FQNEAQ. This CDR3 contains 19 residues. Trimming took off 4 bases at V and 5 bases at J, with 29 bases between the two ends.

The chain combines TRBV30 with TRBJ1-5; D ambiguous. The germline CDR1 and CDR2 sequences are GTSNPN and SVGIG (reference sequence). This CDR3 contains 14 residues. The V end lost 1 base, the J end lost 2 bases, and 9 bases lay between the germline ends. CDR3 sequence reads: CAWSEQHGNQPQHF. The DNA for the CDR3 is TGTGCCTGGAGTGAACAGCACGGCAATCAGCCCCAGCATTTT.

This clone was detected only a few times. The V gene is TRBV28, the J gene TRBJ2-7, with D tentatively TRBD1 (6 bases). The CDR3 is 11 residues long. The germline gives CDR1 MDHEN, CDR2 SYDVKM. Trimming took 9 bases from V and 6 from J, leaving 12 bases between them. Here the CDR3 reads CASWAGVEQYF. The CDR3 DNA sequence: TGTGCCAGTTGGGCAGGGGTCGAGCAGTACTTC.

The chain joins TRBV18 to TRBJ2-7, with TRBD1 matching over 7 bases. The V segment lost 3 bases and the J segment 3 bases; nucleotides outside the gene matches: 8. Looked up from germline, CDR1 is KGHSH and CDR2 is LQKENI. The CDR3 spans 15 residues. The CDR3 coding sequence is TGTGCCAGCTCACCGACCGGACAGGCTTACTACGAGCAGTACTTC. Translated: CASSPTGQAYYEQYF.

The chain joins TRBV9 to TRBJ2-1; a possible D gene is TRBD1 (7 bases). The CDR3 spans 15 residues. V was pared by 4 bases and J by 8 bases, with 19 bases between. The germline CDR1 and CDR2 sequences are SGDLS and YYNGEE. CDR3 in amino acids: CASSPGGLSSDEQFF. CDR3 bases: TGTGCCAGCAGCCCAGGGGGGTTATCGAGCGATGAGCAGTTCTTC.

V is TRBV6-1 and J is TRBJ2-3; weak D call: TRBD2 (5 bases). Deletions cut 6 bases from V and 6 bases from J, with 16 bases between. Looked up from germline, CDR1 is MNHNS and CDR2 is SASEGT. The CDR3 spans 14 residues. CDR3 in amino acids: CASRPGVRTDTQYF. CDR3 sequence (DNA): TGTGCCAGCAGACCCGGGGTCCGGACCGATACGCAGTATTTT.